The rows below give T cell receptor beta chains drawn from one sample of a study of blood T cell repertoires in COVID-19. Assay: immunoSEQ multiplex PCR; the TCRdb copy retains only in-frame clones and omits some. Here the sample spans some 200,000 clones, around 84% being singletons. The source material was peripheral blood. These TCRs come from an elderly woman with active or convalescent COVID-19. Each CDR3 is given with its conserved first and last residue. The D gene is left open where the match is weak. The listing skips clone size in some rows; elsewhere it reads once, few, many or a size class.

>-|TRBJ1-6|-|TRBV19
TGTGCCAGTAGTCTGCAGTCAGGGGTCTCAAGTTCACCCCTCCACTTT
CASSLQSGVSSSPLHF
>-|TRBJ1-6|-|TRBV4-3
TGCGCCAGCAGCCAAGAATTGGGGGCAGGAGGTTCACCCCTCCACTTT
CASSQELGAGGSPLHF
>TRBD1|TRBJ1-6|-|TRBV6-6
TGTGCCGGGACAGGGGGAATATATTCACCCCTCCACTTT
CAGTGGIYSPLHF
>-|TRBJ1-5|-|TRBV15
TGTGCCACCAGCAGAGCCTACAGTAGCAATCAGCCCCAGCATTTT
CATSRAYSSNQPQHF
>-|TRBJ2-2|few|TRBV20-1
TGCAGTGCTAGTCTGGCGGGAAGTAATACCGGGGAGCTGTTTTTT
CSASLAGSNTGELFF
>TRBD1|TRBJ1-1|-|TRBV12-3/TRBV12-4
TGTGCCAGTCGGACAGGATCCAACCGAAAAGCTTTCTTT
CASRTGSNRKAFF
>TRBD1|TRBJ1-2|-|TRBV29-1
TGCAGCGTTGCCGGACAGGGTGGCTACACCTTC
CSVAGQGGYTF
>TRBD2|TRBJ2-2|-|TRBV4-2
TGTGCCAGCAGACTAGCGGGGGGCAGGAACACCGGGGAGCTGTTTTTT
CASRLAGGRNTGELFF
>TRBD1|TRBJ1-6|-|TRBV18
TGTGCCAGCTCCCCGGACAGGGATAATTCACCCCTCCACTTT
CASSPDRDNSPLHF
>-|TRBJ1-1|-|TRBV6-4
TGTGCCAGCAGTGACTCCGACACTGAAGCTTTCTTT
CASSDSDTEAFF
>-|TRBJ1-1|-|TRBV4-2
TGTGCCAGCAGCCTCCTGGGGGGGACCCGTGGGGCTGAAGCTTTCTTT
CASSLLGGTRGAEAFF
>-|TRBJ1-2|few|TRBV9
TGTGCCAGCAGCCCGGGGGGCAAGGCCAACTATGGCTACACCTTC
CASSPGGKANYGYTF
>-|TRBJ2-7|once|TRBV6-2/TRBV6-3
TGTGCCAGCAGCGCCTCTAGGGGCTGGGAGCAGTACTTC
CASSASRGWEQYF
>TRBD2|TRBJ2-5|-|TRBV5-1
TGCGCCAGCAGCGATGCTAGCGGGGGAGAGACCCAGTACTTC
CASSDASGGETQYF
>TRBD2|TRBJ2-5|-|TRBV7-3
TGTGCCAGCAGCTTAAGTAGCGGGCTACAAGAGACCCAGTACTTC
CASSLSSGLQETQYF
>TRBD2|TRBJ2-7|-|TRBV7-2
TGTGCCAGCAGCTTAGTAGCGGGTCAAGGCTACGAGCAGTACTTC
CASSLVAGQGYEQYF